Reported below is one TCR beta chain. The V and J ends lost 7 bases and 7 bases respectively, with 10 bases between them. Germline V gene lookup returns CDR1 MNHEY and CDR2 SMNVEV (reference sequence). The CDR3 sequence is 11 residues long. These data belong to a study of patients and donors after allogeneic stem cell transplantation. MiXCR, run by TCRdb on the RT-PCR reads, gives a single entry per CDR3 protein. The sample contains 150,000 to 250,000 distinct CDR3 sequences, 41% of which appear only once. Sequenced input: blood, either unsorted or a sorted T cell fraction (not recorded which). The chain employs TRBV27 and TRBJ1-1, with no clear D. The origin of this receptor is a human donor who was either an allogeneic HSCT recipient or a stem cell or donor lymphocyte infusion donor (not recorded which). It is not recorded whose cells these are; they may come from a transplant donor. DNA for the CDR3: TGTGCCAGCACCTCATTGGGTGAAGCTTTCTTT. Protein sequence: CASTSLGEAFF.